The sequence of this TCR beta chain was determined in a study of Ad26.COV2.S vaccination and SARS-CoV-2 variants. General study points: Responses of spike-specific T cells (both CD8+ and CD4+) reportedly showed substantial breadth after vaccination. The TCR-based breadth and depth measures might underestimate overall T cell responses. For non-spike TCRs, breadth in vaccine recipients resembled that in placebo recipients.

The repertoire was sequenced with immunoSEQ multiplex PCR; TCRdb's copy has only in-frame clones and lacks some. This table holds about 94,000 clones, approximately 81% found once. With respect to this clone: Antigen: not known.

CDR3 length equals 13 residues. V lost 6 bases to trimming and J lost 4 bases, with 10 bases between them. The chain recombines TRBV12-3 or TRBV12-4 with TRBJ1-5; D not resolved. This specimen consisted of peripheral blood, obtained after recovery from COVID-19. This TCR was recovered from a human donor who had recovered from COVID-19. CDR3 amino acids: CASSPEENQPQHF. For the CDR3, the DNA is TGTGCCAGCAGCCCAGAAGAGAATCAGCCCCAGCATTTT.